The clone carrying this TCR beta chain has only a few counts. Its cognate antigen is unknown. Repertoires were generated with immunoSEQ multiplex PCR, while TCRdb's copy carries only in-frame clones and drops some. The data hold approximately 3,800 clones, with about 80% observed a single time. Germline V gives CDR1 SGHAT, CDR2 FQNNGV. The CDR3 runs to 13 residues. Trimming removed 5 bases at V and 4 bases at J, with 11 bases between. The entry originates in a study of T cell repertoires in ileal Crohn's disease. Included were adult ileal or ileocolonic Crohn's patients indicated for ileocolonic resection. Overall study results and limits: Compared with non-smokers, active smokers at surgery showed more clonal expansions. High-frequency clones were more common in sorted CD8 than CD4 cells.

The rearrangement uses TRBV11-2 and TRBJ2-5; possibly TRBD2 for D (6 bases). The material sequenced was ileal tissue. The receptor comes from an adult with Crohn's disease. The CDR3 is CASSPGSTETQYF. CDR3 nucleotides: TGTGCCAGCAGCCCCGGGAGTACAGAGACCCAGTACTTC.